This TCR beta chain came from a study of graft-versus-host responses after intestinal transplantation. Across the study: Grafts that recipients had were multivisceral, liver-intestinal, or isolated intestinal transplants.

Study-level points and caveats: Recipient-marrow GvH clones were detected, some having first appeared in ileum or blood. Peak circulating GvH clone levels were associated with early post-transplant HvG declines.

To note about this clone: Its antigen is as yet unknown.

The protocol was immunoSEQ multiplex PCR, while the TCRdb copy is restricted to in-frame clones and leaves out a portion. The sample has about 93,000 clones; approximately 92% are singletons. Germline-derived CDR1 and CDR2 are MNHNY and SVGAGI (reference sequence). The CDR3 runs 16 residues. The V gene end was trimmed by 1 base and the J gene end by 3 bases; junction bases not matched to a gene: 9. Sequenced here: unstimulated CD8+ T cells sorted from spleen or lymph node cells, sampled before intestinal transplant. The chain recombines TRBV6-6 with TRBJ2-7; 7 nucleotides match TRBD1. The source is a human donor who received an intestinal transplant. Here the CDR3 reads CASSYLGQSNFYEQYF. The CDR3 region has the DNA TGTGCCAGCAGTTACTTGGGACAGAGCAACTTCTACGAGCAGTACTTC.